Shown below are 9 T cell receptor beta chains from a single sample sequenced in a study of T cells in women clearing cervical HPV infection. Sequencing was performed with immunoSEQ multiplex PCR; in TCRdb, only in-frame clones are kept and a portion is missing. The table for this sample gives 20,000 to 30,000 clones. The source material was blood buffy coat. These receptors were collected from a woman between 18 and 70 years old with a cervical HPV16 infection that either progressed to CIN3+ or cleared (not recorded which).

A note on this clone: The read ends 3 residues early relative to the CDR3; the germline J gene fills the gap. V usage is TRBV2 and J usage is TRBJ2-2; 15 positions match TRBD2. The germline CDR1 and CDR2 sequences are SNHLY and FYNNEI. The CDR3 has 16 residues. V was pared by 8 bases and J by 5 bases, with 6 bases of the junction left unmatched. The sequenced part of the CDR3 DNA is TGTGCCAGCTCCTCGGGACTAGCGGGAGGAACCGGGGAG. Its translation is CASSSGLAGGTGE. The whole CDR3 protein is CASSSGLAGGTGELFF.

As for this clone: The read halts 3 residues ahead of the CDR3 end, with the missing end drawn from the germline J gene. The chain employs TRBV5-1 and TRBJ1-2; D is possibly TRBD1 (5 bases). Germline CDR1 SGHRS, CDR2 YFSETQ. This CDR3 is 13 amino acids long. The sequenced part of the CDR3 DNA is TGCGCCAGCAGCCCGGACCCCTCAGGGGGC. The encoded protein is CASSPDPSGG. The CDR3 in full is CASSPDPSGGYTF. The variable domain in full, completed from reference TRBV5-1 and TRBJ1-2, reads KAGVTQTPRYLIKTRGQQVTLSCSPISGHRSVSWYQQTPGQGLQFLFEYFSETQRNKGNFPGRFSGRQFSNSRSEMNVSTLELGDSALYLCASSPDPSGGYTFGSGTRLTVV.

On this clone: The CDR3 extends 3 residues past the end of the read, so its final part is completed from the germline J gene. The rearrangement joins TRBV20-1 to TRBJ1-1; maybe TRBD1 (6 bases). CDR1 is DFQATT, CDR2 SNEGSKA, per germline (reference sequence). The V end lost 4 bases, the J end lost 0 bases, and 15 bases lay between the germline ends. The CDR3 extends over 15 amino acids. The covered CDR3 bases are TGCAGTGCTACAATGGACAGTCCTATGAACACTGAA. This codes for CSATMDSPMNTE. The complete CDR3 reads CSATMDSPMNTEAFF.

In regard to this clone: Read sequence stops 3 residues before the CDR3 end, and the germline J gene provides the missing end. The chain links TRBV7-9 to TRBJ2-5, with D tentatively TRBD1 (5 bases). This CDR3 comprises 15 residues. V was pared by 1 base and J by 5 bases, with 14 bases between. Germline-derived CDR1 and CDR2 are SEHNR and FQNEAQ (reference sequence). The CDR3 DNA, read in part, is TGTGCCAGCAGCTTAGATGAGGCAGGGCGGGAGACC. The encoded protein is CASSLDEAGRET. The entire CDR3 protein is CASSLDEAGRETQYF. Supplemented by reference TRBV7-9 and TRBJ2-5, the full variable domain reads DTGVSQNPRHKITKRGQNVTFRCDPISEHNRLYWYRQTLGQGPEFLTYFQNEAQLEKSRLLSDRFSAERPKGSFSTLEIQRTEQGDSAMYLCASSLDEAGRETQYFGPGTRLLVL.

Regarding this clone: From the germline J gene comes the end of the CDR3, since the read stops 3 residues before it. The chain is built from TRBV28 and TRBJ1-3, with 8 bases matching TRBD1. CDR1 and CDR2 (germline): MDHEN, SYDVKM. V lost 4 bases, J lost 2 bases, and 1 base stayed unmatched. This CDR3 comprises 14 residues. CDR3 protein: CASSSGQAGNTIYF. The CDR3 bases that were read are TGTGCCAGCAGTTCGGGACAGGCTGGAAACACC.

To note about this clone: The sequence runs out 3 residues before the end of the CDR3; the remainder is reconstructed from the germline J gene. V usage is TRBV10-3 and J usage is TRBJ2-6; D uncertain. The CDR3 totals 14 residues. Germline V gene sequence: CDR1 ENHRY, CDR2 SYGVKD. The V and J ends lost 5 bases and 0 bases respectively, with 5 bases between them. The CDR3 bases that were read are TGTGCCATCAGTCGTAGCTCTGGGGCCAACGTC. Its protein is CAISRSSGANV. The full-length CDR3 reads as CAISRSSGANVLTF.

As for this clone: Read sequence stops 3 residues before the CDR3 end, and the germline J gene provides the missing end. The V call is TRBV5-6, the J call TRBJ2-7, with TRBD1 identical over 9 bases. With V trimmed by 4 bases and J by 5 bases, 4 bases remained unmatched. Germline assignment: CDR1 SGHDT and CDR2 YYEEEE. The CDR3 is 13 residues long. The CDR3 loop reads CASSPTGGDEQYF. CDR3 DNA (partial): TGTGCCAGCAGCCCAACAGGGGGCGACGAG.

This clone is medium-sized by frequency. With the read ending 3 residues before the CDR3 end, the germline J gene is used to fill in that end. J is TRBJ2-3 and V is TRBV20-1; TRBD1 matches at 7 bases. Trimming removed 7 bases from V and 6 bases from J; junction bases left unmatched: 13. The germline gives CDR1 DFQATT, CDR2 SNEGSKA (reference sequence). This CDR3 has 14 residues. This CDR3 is CSGWTGQAADTQYF. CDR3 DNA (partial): TGCAGTGGATGGACAGGCCAAGCAGCCGATACG.

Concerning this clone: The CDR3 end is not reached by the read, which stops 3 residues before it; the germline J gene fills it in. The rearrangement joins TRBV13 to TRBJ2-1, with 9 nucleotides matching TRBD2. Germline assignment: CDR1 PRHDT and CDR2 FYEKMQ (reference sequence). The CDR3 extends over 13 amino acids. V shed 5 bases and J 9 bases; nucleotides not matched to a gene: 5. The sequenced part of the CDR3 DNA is TGTGCCAGCAGCCATCTAGCGGGAATTGAG. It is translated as CASSHLAGIE. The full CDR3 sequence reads CASSHLAGIEQFF.